This T cell receptor (beta chain) came from a study of vaccination effects on CD4 cells after COVID-19. Looking at the study overall: Subjects were given two BNT162b2 or mRNA-1273 vaccine doses. The study, taken as a whole, reports: Sampling in the study covered few convalescent patients and included no early post-infection timepoints. Vaccine-induced clones in healthy vaccinees cross-reacted with common cold coronaviruses in only 1 of 255 cases.

Clones were read by immunoSEQ multiplex PCR, and TCRdb kept only the in-frame ones, dropping some. The sample carries tens of thousands of clones, roughly 72% recorded once. A word on this clone: Its target is unknown.

Under the ViraFEST assay, PBMC were stimulated with viral peptide pools so that antigen-specific CD4+ T cells expanded. Sequencing was performed afterwards. When less than 12 days of culture had elapsed, CD4+ T cells were isolated. Absence of prior SARS-CoV-2 infection characterized the vaccine recipients, who showed negative nucleocapsid antibodies. Germline CDR1 and CDR2: GTSNPN and SVGIG (reference sequence). This CDR3 contains 15 residues. The V and J ends lost 3 bases and 0 bases, in that order; junction bases with no gene match: 5. The sequence was collected from a human donor who received a COVID-19 vaccine. This chain links TRBV30 with TRBJ2-1; 7 nucleotides match TRBD1. The sequencing here drew on CD4+ T cells from PBMCs cultured with HCoV-OC43 spike peptides, taken before COVID-19 vaccination. Subset defined: HCoV-OC43 spike overlapping peptide pool stimulation. The CDR3 reads CAWRRTGASYNEQFF. The CDR3 nucleotides read TGTGCCTGGAGAAGAACAGGGGCCTCCTACAATGAGCAGTTCTTC.